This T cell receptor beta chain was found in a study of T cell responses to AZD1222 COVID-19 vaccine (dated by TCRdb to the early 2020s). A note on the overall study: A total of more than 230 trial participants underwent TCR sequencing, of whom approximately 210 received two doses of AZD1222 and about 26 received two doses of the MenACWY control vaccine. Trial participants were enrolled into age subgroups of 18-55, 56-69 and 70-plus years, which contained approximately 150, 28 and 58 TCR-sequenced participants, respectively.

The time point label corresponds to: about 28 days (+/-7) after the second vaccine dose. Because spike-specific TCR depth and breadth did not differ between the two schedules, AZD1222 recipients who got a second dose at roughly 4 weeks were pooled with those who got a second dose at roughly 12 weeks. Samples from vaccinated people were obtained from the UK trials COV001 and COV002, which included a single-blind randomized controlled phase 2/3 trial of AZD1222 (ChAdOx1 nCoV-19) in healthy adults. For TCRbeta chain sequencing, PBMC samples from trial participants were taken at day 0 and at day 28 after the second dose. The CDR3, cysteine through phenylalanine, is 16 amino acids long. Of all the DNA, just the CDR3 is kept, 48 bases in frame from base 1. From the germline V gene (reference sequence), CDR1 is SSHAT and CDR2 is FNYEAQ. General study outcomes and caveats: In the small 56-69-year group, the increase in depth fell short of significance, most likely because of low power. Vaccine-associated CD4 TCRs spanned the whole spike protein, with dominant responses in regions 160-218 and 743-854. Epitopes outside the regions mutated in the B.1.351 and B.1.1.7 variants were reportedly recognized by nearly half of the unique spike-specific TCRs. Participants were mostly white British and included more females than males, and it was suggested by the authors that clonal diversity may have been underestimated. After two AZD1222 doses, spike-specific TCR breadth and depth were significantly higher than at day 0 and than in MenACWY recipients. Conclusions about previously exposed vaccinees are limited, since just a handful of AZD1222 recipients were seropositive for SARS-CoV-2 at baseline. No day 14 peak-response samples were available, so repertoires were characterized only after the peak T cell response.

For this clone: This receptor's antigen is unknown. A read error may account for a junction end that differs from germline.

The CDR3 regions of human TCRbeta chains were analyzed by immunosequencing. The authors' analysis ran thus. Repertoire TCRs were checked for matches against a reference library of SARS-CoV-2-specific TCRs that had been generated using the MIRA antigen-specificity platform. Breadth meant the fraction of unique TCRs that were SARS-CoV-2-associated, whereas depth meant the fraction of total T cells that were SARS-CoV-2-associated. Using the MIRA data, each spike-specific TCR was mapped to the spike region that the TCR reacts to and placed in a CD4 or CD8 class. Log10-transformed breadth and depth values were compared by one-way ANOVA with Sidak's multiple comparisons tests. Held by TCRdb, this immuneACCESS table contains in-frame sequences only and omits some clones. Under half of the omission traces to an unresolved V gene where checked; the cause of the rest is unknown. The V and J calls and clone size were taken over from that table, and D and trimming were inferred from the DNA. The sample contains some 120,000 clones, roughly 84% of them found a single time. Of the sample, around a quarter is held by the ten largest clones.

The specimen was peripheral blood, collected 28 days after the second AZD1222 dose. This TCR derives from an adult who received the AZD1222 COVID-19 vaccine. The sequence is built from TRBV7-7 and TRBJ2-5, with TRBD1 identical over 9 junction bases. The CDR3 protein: CASSSTGGPLGETQYF. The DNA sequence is TGTGCTAGCAGCTCTACAGGGGGCCCACTAGGGGAGACCCAGTACTTC.